This entry lists 6 T cell receptor beta chains sequenced from one sample in a study of technical replicates of blood from a few donors. Produced via immunoSEQ multiplex PCR; TCRdb's table is partial and in-frame only. The top ten clones hold less than 0.3% of a sample with tens of thousands of clones, 94% of them seen once. Sequenced input: T cells isolated from PBMCs. Every receptor here comes from a human donor in good health.

The rearrangement links TRBV4-1 to TRBJ1-2; D not certain. CDR1 is MGHRA, CDR2 YSYEKL, per germline. The CDR3 is 12 residues long. Trimming cost V 4 bases and J 8 bases, with 11 bases left between them. In DNA form, the CDR3 reads TGCGCCAGCAGCCGTCCCGGCGGCGGCTACACCTTC. It is translated as CASSRPGGGYTF.

The gene calls are TRBV6-4 and TRBJ1-2; 9 bases fit TRBD1. After removal of 6 bases from V and 2 bases from J, the junction contained 7 bases not matched to a gene. The CDR3 length is 15 residues. Germline V gene lookup returns CDR1 MRHNA and CDR2 SNTAGT. The DNA for the CDR3 is TGTGCCAGCAGCGTATCCGGGACAGGGAACTATGGCTACACCTTC. Translation: CASSVSGTGNYGYTF.

The gene calls are TRBV5-1 and TRBJ2-2; 11 positions match TRBD2. The CDR3 is 20 amino acids. Germline V gene sequence: CDR1 SGHRS, CDR2 YFSETQ. V lost 2 bases to trimming and J lost 2 bases; unmatched junction nucleotides: 14. The CDR3: CASSFSPSGRPTGNTGELFF. The CDR3 DNA reads TGCGCCAGCAGCTTTTCTCCTAGCGGGAGGCCCACTGGAAACACCGGGGAGCTGTTTTTT.

The chain uses TRBV1 and TRBJ2-2; TRBD2, the table's D call, was not compared with the DNA. TRBV1 represents a pseudogene. The CDR3 loop spans 17 amino acids. In DNA form, the CDR3 reads TGCACCAGCAGCCAAGTATTGCGGGAAGAGAACACCGGGGAGCTGTTTTTT. Translation: CTSSQVLREENTGELFF.

This chain uses TRBV11-2 with TRBJ1-1, with D perhaps matching TRBD1 (5 bases). Deletions cut 5 bases from V and 4 bases from J, with 20 bases between. CDR1 and CDR2 from the germline V gene are SGHAT and FQNNGV. This CDR3 is 16 amino acids long. The CDR3 spells CASSPSGSGAGTEAFF. The CDR3 region has the DNA TGTGCCAGCAGCCCCTCTGGCAGCGGGGCGGGCACTGAAGCTTTCTTT. Supplemented by reference TRBV11-2 and TRBJ1-1, the full variable domain reads EAGVAQSPRYKIIEKRQSVAFWCNPISGHATLYWYQQILGQGPKLLIQFQNNGVVDDSQLPKDRFSAERLKGVDSTLKIQPAKLEDSAVYLCASSPSGSGAGTEAFFGQGTRLTVV.

This chain uses TRBV4-1 with TRBJ2-3, with D possibly TRBD2 on 5 matching bases. V shed 6 bases and J shed 2 bases, with 18 bases lying between them. This CDR3 spans 16 amino acids. Germline V gene lookup returns CDR1 MGHRA and CDR2 YSYEKL. The CDR3 DNA is TGCGCCAGCAGACCGGGGTTCCTTTCCCACACAGATACGCAGTATTTT. It yields the protein CASRPGFLSHTDTQYF.